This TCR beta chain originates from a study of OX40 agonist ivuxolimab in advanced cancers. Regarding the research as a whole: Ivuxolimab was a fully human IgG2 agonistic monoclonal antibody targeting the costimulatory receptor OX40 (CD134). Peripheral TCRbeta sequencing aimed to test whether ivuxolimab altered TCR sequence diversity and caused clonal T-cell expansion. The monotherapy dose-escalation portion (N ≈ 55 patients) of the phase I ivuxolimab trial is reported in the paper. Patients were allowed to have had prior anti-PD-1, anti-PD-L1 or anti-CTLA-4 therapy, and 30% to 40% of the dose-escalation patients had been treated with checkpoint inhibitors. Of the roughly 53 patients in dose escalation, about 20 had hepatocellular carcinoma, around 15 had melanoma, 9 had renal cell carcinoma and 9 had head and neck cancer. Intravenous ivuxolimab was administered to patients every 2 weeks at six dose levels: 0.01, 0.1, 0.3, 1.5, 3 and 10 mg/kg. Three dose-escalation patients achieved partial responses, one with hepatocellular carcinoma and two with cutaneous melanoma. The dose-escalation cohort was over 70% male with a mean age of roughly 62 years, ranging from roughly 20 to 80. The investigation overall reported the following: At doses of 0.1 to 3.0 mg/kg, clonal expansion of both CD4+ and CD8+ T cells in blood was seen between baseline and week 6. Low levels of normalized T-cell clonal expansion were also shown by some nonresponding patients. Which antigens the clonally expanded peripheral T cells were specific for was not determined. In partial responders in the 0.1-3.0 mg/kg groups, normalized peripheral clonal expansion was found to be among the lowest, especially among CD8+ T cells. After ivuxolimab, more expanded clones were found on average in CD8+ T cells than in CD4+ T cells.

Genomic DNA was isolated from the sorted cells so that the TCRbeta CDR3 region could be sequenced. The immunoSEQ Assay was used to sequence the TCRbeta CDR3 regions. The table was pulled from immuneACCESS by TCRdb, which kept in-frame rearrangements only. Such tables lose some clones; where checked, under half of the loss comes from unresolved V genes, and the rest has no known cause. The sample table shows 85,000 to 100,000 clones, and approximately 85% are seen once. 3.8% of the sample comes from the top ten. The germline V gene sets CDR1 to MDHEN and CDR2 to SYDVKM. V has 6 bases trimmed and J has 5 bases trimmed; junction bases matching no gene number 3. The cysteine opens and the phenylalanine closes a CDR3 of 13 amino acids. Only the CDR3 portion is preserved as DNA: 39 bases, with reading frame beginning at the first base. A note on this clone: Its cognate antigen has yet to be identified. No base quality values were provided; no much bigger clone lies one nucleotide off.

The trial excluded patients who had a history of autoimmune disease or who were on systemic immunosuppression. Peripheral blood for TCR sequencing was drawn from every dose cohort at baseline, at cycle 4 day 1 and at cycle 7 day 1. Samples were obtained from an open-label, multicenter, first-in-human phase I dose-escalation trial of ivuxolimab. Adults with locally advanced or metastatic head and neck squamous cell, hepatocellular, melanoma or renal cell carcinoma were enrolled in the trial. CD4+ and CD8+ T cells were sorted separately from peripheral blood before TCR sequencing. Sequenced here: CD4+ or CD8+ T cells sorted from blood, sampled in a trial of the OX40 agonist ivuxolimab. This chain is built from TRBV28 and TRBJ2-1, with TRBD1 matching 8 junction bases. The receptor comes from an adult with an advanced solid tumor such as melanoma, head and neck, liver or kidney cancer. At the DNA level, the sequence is TGTGCCAGCAGGAGGACAGGGAACAATGAGCAGTTCTTC. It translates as CASRRTGNNEQFF. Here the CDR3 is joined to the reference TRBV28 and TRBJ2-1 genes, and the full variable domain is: DVKVTQSSRYLVKRTGEKVFLECVQDMDHENMFWYRQDPGLGLRLIYFSYDVKMKEKGDIPEGYSVSREKKERFSLILESASTNQTSMYLCASRRTGNNEQFFGPGTRLTVL.